This T cell receptor beta chain was identified during a study of immune evolution from preneoplasia to lung adenocarcinoma (dated by TCRdb to 2020 to 2022). Background for the entire study: The study combined immune gene expression, TCR sequencing and multiplex immunofluorescence to profile immune contexture across lung adenocarcinoma precursors and invasive adenocarcinoma. The overall cohort was made up of 53 patients with pulmonary nodules who had surgical resection. TCR sequencing data were obtained from 51 patients. The immune data were integrated with whole exome sequencing and methylation data obtained from the same cohort of nodules. POLYSOLVER was used to infer Class I HLA alleles from exome data, and LOHHLA was used to detect allele-specific HLA loss. Resected precursor lesions (AAH, AIS, MIA) and invasive adenocarcinomas were compared against paired morphologically normal lung tissue. It was reported in the study that 95 to 120 samples were used for TCR sequencing. The sample size depended on which specimens were available, not on a prior power calculation. General findings and caveats noted by the study authors: Because all patients came from Japan and China, whether the findings apply to Western populations was uncertain. Findings were based on association rather than direct causation; larger cohorts with long-term follow-up and longitudinal biopsies were deemed needed. Clonality was highest in normal lung, while later-stage lesions appeared to have lower clonality but higher T cell density and diversity. Normal lung had the highest top T cell clone frequencies, which appeared to decline progressively from AAH through AIS, MIA and invasive adenocarcinoma.

Between the mid-2010s and the late 2010s, the patients underwent resection in either Japan or China. Two lung cancer pathologists independently reviewed H&E slides to confirm the histologic diagnosis of every case. The AllPrep DNA/RNA FFPE Kit was used to isolate DNA from FFPE tissue. About this clone: What this receptor recognizes is not known. Nothing much larger sits one base from this clone, and base qualities are not available.

TCR beta CDR3 regions were sequenced from DNA using the immunoSEQ hsTCRbeta Kit. As for how the authors treated the data: TCR sequencing data were analysed with the ImmunoSEQ Analyzer. T cell clonality was defined as 1 minus Pielou's evenness, calculated on productive rearrangements. T cell diversity was measured with the inverse Simpson index on productive templates. T cell density was defined as TCR beta template counts normalized to usable DNA, with usable DNA estimated by amplification and sequencing of housekeeping genes. TCR metrics were compared across histologic stages using two-sided Kruskal-Wallis tests. Not all clones reach the TCRdb copy of this immuneACCESS table, which keeps in-frame sequences only. Checked studies attribute under half of the gap to unresolved V genes and leave the rest unexplained. That table is the source of V, J and clone size, and D and trimming were worked out from the DNA. In this sample the table shows about 4,100 clones, about four fifths of which occur a single time. About 14% of the sample is in the top ten clones.

The sequenced sample was FFPE adjacent normal lung tissue. The sequence was collected from a donor of 70 years or more with lung adenocarcinoma.

At the DNA level, the sequence is TGTGCCAGCAGTAAAGAATTCTCAGGAATCTACACCTTC. Its amino acids are CASSKEFSGIYTF. The rearranged chain carries TRBV27 and TRBJ1-2; the D gene assignment is ambiguous. Relative to germline, V is 5 bases shorter and J is 10 bases shorter, with 17 bases between their ends. CDR1 and CDR2 are read off the germline V gene (reference sequence) as MNHEY and SMNVEV. The CDR3 has 13 amino acids, counting the end cysteine and phenylalanine. The read is trimmed to its CDR3 DNA, 39 bases read in frame from base 1.